This T cell receptor (beta chain) was retrieved from a study of blood T cell repertoires in COVID-19 (dated by TCRdb to about 2020). In the study overall: Samples from collaborators originated in the United States, Italy and Spain and spanned both the acute and convalescent phases of COVID-19. The repertoires were released in a freely available public database meant as a resource for research on the immune response to SARS-CoV-2. Deeply sampled blood TCRbeta repertoires from subjects exposed to, actively infected with, or recovered from COVID-19 were included in the dataset. The samples were drawn from the first 160 participants of the ongoing ImmuneRACE study and from 950 to 1,500 subjects provided by 6 global collaborators. The material from the prospective study consisted of cDNA or gDNA derived from T cells, B-cell-depleted T cells, or PBMCs. Nearly every sample came with metadata listing a de-identified subject ID, COVID-19 status, age in years and sex. Where available, HLA class I and class II types were obtained from metadata supplied by the sample provider rather than from assay-based typing.

Each collaborating institution followed its own protocols to collect whole blood in K2EDTA tubes. For TCRbeta analysis, collaborators shipped samples as frozen whole blood, isolated PBMCs, or DNA extracted from either of those sample types. This clone was seen only a few times. What this receptor recognizes is not known. Base qualities were left out, and no much larger clone turns up one base away. The immunoSEQ Assay, a bias-controlled multiplex PCR, was used to amplify TCRbeta CDR3 regions from genomic DNA. On the study's bioinformatics: Within the assay, amplification of reference gene primers was used to estimate how many nucleated cells each sample contained. To quantify the absolute abundance of each unique TCRbeta CDR3 rearrangement, sequence reads were collapsed and filtered. Productive Simpson clonality was computed per sample as the square root of Simpson's diversity index over productive rearrangements. In TCRdb, the immuneACCESS table is reduced to in-frame sequences with V and J assigned. These tables do not hold every clone; where another copy was compared, an unresolved V gene accounts for under half, and the others remain unexplained. Clone size and the V and J calls come from that table; the DNA yielded D and trimming. Across this sample there are about 79,000 clones, with 85% to 90% seen only once. The top ten constitute roughly 13% of the sample.

What the research found in general, with its limitations: The amount of clinical and demographic metadata varied by source and participant and was provided uncurated.

The sample taken for sequencing was peripheral blood. This clonotype originated in a man aged 70-80 years with active or convalescent COVID-19.

The encoded CDR3 is CASSRELAGGPEDTQYF. The DNA sequence follows: TGTGCCAGCAGCCGAGAATTGGCGGGAGGGCCGGAAGATACGCAGTATTTT. This chain is built from TRBV4-2 and TRBJ2-3; 9 junctional bases match TRBD2. The germline V gene encodes CDR1 LGHNA and CDR2 YNFKEQ. From its cysteine to its phenylalanine, the CDR3 spans 17 amino acids. Of the read, only the CDR3 DNA is kept; its 51 bases are in frame from base 1. Unmatched junction bases come to 13, with V trimmed by 4 bases and J by 5 bases.